A single T cell receptor beta chain is shown here with its context. Its antigen is still unknown. The data are from a study of T cells in Graves' hyperthyroidism and ophthalmopathy. Study-wide points: Peripheral blood also featured most of the thyroid clonotypes expanded above 0.001.

Authors of the study amplified TCR beta CDR3 regions from RNA transcripts. The HTBI primer set was used in a first-round RT-PCR of the TCR CDR3. TCRdb re-derived calls from the multiplex PCR reads in MiXCR, one entry per CDR3 protein. The sample carries about 250,000 distinct CDR3 sequences, roughly 22% recorded once. The length of the CDR3 is 13 residues. Trimming took off 5 bases at V and 9 bases at J, with 17 bases between the two ends. The study included ophthalmopathy patients with Clinical Activity Score at least 3, NOSPECS grade at least 4 and duration under 3 months. This rearrangement joins TRBV12-3 or TRBV12-4 to TRBJ2-7, with D possibly matching TRBD1 (6 bases). Sequencing input: blood. This TCR was recovered from a woman aged 40 to 50 with Graves' ophthalmopathy. The CDR3: CASSPPGVVGQYF. CDR3 coding DNA: TGTGCCAGCAGTCCCCCAGGGGTTGTAGGGCAGTACTTC.